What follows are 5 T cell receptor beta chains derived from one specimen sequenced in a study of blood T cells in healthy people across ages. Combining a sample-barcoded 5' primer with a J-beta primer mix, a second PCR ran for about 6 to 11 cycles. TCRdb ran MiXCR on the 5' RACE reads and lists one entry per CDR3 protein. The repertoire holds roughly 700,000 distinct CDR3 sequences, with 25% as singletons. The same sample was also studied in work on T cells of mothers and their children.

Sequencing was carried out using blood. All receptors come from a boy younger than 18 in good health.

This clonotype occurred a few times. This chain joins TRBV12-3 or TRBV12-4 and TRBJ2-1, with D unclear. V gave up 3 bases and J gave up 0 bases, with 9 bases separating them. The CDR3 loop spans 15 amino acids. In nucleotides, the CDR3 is TGTGCCAGCAGTTTTCCTCCGAGCTCCTACAATGAGCAGTTCTTC. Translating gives CASSFPPSSYNEQFF.

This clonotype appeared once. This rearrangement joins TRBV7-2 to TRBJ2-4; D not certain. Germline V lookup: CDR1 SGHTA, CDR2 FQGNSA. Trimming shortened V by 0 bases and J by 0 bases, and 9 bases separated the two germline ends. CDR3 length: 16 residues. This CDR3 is CASSLATDLAKNIQYF. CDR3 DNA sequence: TGTGCCAGCAGCTTAGCGACGGACCTAGCCAAAAACATTCAGTACTTC.

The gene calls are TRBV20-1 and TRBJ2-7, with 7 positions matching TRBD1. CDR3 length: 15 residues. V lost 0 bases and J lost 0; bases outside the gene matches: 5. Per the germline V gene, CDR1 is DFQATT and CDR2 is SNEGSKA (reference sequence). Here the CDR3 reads CSARDLGQSSYEQYF. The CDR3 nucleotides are TGCAGTGCTAGAGATCTGGGACAGAGCTCCTACGAGCAGTACTTC.

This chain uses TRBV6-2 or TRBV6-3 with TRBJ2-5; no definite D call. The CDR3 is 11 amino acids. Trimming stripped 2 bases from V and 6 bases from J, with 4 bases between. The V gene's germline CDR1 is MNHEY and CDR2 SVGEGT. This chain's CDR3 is CASSYGKTQYF. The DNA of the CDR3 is TGTGCCAGCAGTTACGGGAAGACCCAGTACTTC.

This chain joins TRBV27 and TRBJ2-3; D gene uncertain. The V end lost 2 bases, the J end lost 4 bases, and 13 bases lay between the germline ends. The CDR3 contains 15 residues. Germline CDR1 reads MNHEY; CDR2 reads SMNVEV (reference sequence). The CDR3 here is CASSLGIGRADTQYF. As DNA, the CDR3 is TGTGCCAGCAGTTTAGGGATCGGAAGAGCAGATACGCAGTATTTT.